This TCR beta chain was sequenced for a study of blood T cell repertoires in COVID-19. Generated by immunoSEQ multiplex PCR, the TCRdb table keeps only in-frame clones and is missing some. The sample holds about 410,000 clones, around nine tenths seen once. This CDR3 region has 20 residues. The ends lost 0 bases at V and 3 bases at J; junction bases unmatched: 15. Germline V gene data show CDR1 as MGHRA and CDR2 as YSYEKL. The TCR comes from a woman between 25 and 40 years old who had recovered from COVID-19. The source material was PBMCs or T cells enriched from blood (not recorded which). This chain connects TRBV4-1 to TRBJ2-1; 9 bases line up with TRBD1. This CDR3 is CASSQDLEGYWGQGYNEQFF. DNA of the CDR3: TGCGCCAGCAGCCAAGACCTCGAGGGATATTGGGGACAGGGCTACAATGAGCAGTTCTTC.